The sequence of this T cell receptor beta chain was determined in a study of regulatory T cells in long-lasting Graves disease. General study results and limits: Relative to newly diagnosed Graves' patients, persistent ones had lower TCR diversity. Relative to new patients (under 1,000), persistent patients exhibited greater sharing of public clonotypes (2,741).

The CDR3 sequence is 15 residues long. V dropped 3 bases and J dropped 1 base, with 12 bases sitting between them. CDR1 is ENHRY, CDR2 SYGVKD, per germline. Arm-PCR with iRepertoire HTBI primers amplified the CDR3 regions for these TCR beta libraries. In the study's own analysis: Identification across samples found 62 TRBV and approximately 15 TRBJ segments. TCRdb analysed the multiplex PCR reads with MiXCR anew, one entry per CDR3 protein. These V and J calls rely on TCRdb rather than the paper's analysis. The table records about 400,000 distinct CDR3 sequences, less than 25% of them present only once. Noted time point: persistent/refractory GD, antithyroid drugs over 5 years with positive TRAb. From RNA extracted from PBMCs, the TCR library was made. A note on this clonotype: Its antigen is undetermined.

The sample here was peripheral blood mononuclear cells (PBMCs), taken when the disease was refractory, from a patient treated with antithyroid drugs. The origin of this receptor is a female donor with Graves disease. The chain recombines TRBV10-3 with TRBJ1-1; D may be TRBD1 (6 bases). The CDR3 DNA sequence: TGTGCCATCAGTGACCTAGAGGGGGGGAACACTGAAGCTTTCTTT. As protein: CAISDLEGGNTEAFF.